This T cell receptor (beta chain) was documented in a study of control samples from healthy donors and cancer patients. The method was immunoSEQ multiplex PCR; TCRdb's version includes in-frame clones alone and lacks a portion of them. In the table there are 65,000 to 85,000 clones, about 89% of which are singletons. The specimen was PBMCs. The sequence came from a woman aged 50 to 65 with head and neck cancer.

The CDR3 region has the DNA TGTGCCAGCAGCTTCGTCCCAGGACAGGGAACTTTCTTT. It specifies CASSFVPGQGTFF. The chain links TRBV5-6 to TRBJ1-1; 8 positions match TRBD1. Trimming at V came to 2 bases and at J to 12 bases, leaving 9 bases not matched to a gene. CDR1 and CDR2 (germline): SGHDT, YYEEEE. The CDR3 runs 13 residues.